The T cell receptor beta chain under discussion was sequenced for a study of cytomegalovirus exposure and HLA in healthy donors. This CDR3 has 15 amino acids. V lost 5 bases, J lost 4 bases, and 6 bases stayed unmatched. Germline-derived CDR1 and CDR2 are LGHNA and YNFKEQ. Only in-frame clones appear in the TCRdb table, and some are missing; sequencing was by immunoSEQ multiplex PCR. Of 90,000 to 150,000 clones in the sample, 70% to 90% were seen once. This TCR derives from a man younger than 35 in good health and CMV-seronegative. Material for sequencing was PBMCs. This chain joins TRBV4-2 and TRBJ2-1; 9 nucleotides agree with TRBD1. The CDR3 nucleotides are TGTGCCAGCAGCAAAGGCGGACAGGGGTACAATGAGCAGTTCTTC. Protein sequence: CASSKGGQGYNEQFF.